This T cell receptor beta chain was recovered during a study of identical twins. This CDR3 has 14 amino acids. Trimming left V 3 bases short and J 8 bases short, with 16 bases between. For this clonotype: Its specificity is not known.

TCRdb reprocessed the 5' RACE reads with MiXCR, giving one entry per CDR3 protein. The table includes approximately 550,000 distinct CDR3 sequences, 20% to 25% detected once. Study-wide points: Sequences that were out-of-frame, alpha and twin-shared displayed an excess of low generation probability.

These data are also associated with another study on yellow fever vaccine responses in identical twins. That source notes: Vaccine-induced T cell responses in twins were reportedly observed to appear partly convergent, partly personalized.

This receptor was identified in a woman aged 18-30 years in good health. J is TRBJ1-2 and V is TRBV12-3 or TRBV12-4; the D is unclear. Input material: CD4+ T cells sorted from blood. CDR3 DNA: TGTGCCAGCAGTTTGCTTTGGGAGGTCCGGGGCTACACCTTC. This gives the protein CASSLLWEVRGYTF.